Below, 2 T cell receptor beta chains from the same sample are listed, as sequenced in a study of T cells in women clearing cervical HPV infection. Method: immunoSEQ multiplex PCR; TCRdb's copy keeps in-frame clones and lacks some. The clone table shows approximately 35,000 clones, with the ten largest holding approximately 7.8%. Sequenced input: blood buffy coat. These receptors came from a woman between 18 and 69 years old with a cervical HPV16 infection that either progressed to CIN3+ or cleared (not recorded which).

For this clone: The read gets to within 3 residues of the CDR3 end, and the germline J gene fills in the rest. This sequence joins TRBV19 and TRBJ1-2; no definite D call. Germline CDR1 is LNHDA and CDR2 is SQIVND (reference sequence). The CDR3 consists of 12 residues. V was trimmed by 1 base and J by 6 bases, leaving 6 bases between them. The DNA read from the CDR3 is TGTGCCAGTAGTATAGTCGGGGATGGC. It is translated as CASSIVGDG. The full-length CDR3 reads as CASSIVGDGYTF.

Of note for this clone: The sequenced fragment ends 3 residues before the CDR3 boundary, so the rest is inferred from the germline J gene. The rearrangement links TRBV12-3 or TRBV12-4 to TRBJ2-1, with 11 bases identical to TRBD2. V shed 5 bases, J shed 6 bases, and the junction held 12 bases outside the gene matches. The CDR3 spans 17 residues. The covered CDR3 bases are TGTGCCAGCAGTCAACCCACCGGGACTAGCGGCCTCAATGAG. Protein product: CASSQPTGTSGLNE. The full CDR3 protein reads CASSQPTGTSGLNEQFF.